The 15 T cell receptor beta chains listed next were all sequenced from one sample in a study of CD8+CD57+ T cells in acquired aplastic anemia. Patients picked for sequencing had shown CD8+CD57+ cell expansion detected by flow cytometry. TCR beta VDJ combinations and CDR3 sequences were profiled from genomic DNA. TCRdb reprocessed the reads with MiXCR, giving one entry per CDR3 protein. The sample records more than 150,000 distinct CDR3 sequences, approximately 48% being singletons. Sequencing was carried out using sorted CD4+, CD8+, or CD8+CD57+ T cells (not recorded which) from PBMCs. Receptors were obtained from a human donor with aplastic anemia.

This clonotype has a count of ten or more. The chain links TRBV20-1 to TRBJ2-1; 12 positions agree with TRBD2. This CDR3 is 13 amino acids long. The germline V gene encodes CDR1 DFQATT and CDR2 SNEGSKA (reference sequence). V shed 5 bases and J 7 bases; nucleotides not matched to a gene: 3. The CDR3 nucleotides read TGCAGTGCTGGACTAGCGGGGCGGAATGAGCAGTTCTTC. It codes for CSAGLAGRNEQFF.

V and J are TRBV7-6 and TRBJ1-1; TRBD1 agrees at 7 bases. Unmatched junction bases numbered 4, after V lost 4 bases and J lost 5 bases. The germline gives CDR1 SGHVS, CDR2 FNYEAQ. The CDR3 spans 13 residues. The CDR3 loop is CASSSEDRTEAFF. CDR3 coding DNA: TGTGCCAGCAGCTCAGAGGACAGGACTGAAGCTTTCTTT.

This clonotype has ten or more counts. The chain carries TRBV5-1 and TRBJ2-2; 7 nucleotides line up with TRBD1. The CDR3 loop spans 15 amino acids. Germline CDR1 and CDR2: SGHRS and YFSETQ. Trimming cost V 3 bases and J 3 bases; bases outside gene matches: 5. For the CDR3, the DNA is TGCGCCAGCAGCTCGATAACAGGGGACACCGGGGAGCTGTTTTTT. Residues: CASSSITGDTGELFF.

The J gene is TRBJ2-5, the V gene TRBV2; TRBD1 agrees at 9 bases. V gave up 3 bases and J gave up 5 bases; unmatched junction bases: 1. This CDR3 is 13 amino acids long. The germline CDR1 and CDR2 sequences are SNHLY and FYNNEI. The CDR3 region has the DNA TGTGCCAGCAGTGATGGGACAGGGGAGACCCAGTACTTC. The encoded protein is CASSDGTGETQYF. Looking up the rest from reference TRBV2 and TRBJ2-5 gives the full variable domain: EPEVTQTPSHQVTQMGQEVILRCVPISNHLYFYWYRQILGQKVEFLVSFYNNEISEKSEIFDDQFSVERPDGSNFTLKIRSTKLEDSAMYFCASSDGTGETQYFGPGTRLLVL.

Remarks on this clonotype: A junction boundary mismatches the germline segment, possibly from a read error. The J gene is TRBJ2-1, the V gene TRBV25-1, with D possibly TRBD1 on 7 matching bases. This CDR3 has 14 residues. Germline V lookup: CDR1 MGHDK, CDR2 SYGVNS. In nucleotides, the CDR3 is TGTGCCAGCAGTGTGGCGACAGGGAGGAATGAGCAGCTCTTC. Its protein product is CASSVATGRNEQLF.

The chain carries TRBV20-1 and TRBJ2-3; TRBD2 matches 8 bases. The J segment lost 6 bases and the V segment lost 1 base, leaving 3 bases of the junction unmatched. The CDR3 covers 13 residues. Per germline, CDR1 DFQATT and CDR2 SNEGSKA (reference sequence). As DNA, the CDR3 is TGCAGTGCTAGAGTCGGGACTAGGGATACGCAGTATTTT. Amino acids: CSARVGTRDTQYF.

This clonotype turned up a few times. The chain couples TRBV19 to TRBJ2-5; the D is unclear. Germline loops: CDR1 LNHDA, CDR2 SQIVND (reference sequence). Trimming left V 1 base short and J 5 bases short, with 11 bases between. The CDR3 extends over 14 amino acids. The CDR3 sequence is CASSIGGSSETQYF. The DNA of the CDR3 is TGTGCCAGTAGTATAGGGGGTAGTTCGGAGACCCAGTACTTC.

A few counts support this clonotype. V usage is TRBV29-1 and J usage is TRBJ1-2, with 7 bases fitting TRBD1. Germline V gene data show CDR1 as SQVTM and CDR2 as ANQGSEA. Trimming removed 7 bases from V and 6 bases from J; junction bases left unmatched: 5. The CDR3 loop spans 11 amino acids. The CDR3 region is CSELTGDGYTF. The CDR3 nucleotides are TGCAGCGAATTAACAGGGGATGGCTACACCTTC.

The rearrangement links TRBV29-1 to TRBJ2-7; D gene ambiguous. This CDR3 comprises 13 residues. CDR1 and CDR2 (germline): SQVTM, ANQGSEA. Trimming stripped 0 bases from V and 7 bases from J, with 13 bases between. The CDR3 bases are TGCAGCGTTGAAGAAGGGTGGCAGGATGAGCAGTACTTC. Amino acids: CSVEEGWQDEQYF.

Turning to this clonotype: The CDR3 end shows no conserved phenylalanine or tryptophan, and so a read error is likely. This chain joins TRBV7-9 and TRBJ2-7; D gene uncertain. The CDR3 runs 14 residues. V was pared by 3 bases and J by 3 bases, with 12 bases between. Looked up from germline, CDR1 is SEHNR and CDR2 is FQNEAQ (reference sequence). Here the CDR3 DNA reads TGTGCCAGCAGCTTGGCCCCTAACGTCTACGAGCAGTACCTC. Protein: CASSLAPNVYEQYL.

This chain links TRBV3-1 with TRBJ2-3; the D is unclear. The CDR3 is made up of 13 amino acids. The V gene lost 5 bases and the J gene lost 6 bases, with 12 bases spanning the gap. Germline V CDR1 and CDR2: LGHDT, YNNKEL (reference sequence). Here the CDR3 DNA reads TGTGCCAGCAGCGTCTCCCCGCGGGATACGCAGTATTTT. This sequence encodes CASSVSPRDTQYF.

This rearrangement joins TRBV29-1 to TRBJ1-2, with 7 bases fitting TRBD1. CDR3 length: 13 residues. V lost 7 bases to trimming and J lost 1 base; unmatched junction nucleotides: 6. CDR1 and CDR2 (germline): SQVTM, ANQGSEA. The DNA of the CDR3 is TGCAGCGCTGGACAGGCGTATAACTATGGCTACACCTTC. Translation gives CSAGQAYNYGYTF.

The CDR3 is CASSSGQGGLEQYF. The CDR3, as DNA: TGTGCCAGCAGCTCGGGACAGGGAGGCCTCGAGCAGTACTTC. The gene calls are TRBV7-8 and TRBJ2-7, with 9 bases aligning to TRBD1. The germline CDR1 and CDR2 sequences are SGHVS and FQNEAQ. V was pared by 4 bases and J by 6 bases, with 7 bases of the junction left unmatched. This CDR3 contains 14 residues.

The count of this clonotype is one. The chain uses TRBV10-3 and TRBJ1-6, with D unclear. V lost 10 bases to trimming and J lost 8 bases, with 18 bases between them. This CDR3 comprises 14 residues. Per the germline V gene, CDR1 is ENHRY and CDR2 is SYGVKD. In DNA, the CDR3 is TGTGCCAGCAGAGGACCGTTCACGGATTCACCCCTCCACTTT. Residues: CASRGPFTDSPLHF.

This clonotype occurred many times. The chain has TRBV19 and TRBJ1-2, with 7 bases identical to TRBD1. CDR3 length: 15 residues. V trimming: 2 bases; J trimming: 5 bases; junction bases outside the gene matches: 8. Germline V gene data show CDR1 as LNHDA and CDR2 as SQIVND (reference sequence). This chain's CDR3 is CASSIPRGRGYGYTF. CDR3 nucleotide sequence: TGTGCCAGTAGTATACCTAGAGGCAGGGGGTATGGCTACACCTTC.